The 18 T cell receptor beta chains in this list originate from one sample, sequenced in a study of T cells expressing NK-cell markers. TCRdb re-called the 5' RACE reads and catalogs CDR3 proteins one per entry, DNA excluded. In all, the sample yields roughly 390,000 distinct CDR3 sequences. Sequencing input: blood T cells: a sorted CD56 or NKG2C T cell subset, CD4+ or CD8+ T cells, or bulk PBMC T cells (not recorded which). Receptor source: a man between 18 and 69 years old in good health.

V usage is TRBV7-9 and J usage is TRBJ2-5; TCRdb reports TRBD2, a call that lacks DNA to check it against. The CDR3 extends over 16 amino acids. CDR1 SEHNR and CDR2 FQNEAQ come from the germline V gene (reference sequence). The CDR3 region is CASSLNLGPKIGTQYF.

This chain joins TRBV9 and TRBJ2-7. CDR3 length: 15 amino acids. CDR1 is SGDLS and CDR2 is YYNGEE in the germline V gene. CDR3 amino acids: CASSVTEPSSYEQYF.

This chain connects TRBV12-3 or TRBV12-4 to TRBJ2-7; the TRBD1 assignment by TCRdb is unverifiable without DNA. CDR3 length equals 13 residues. The CDR3 sequence is CASSSPSAYEQYF.

The chain combines TRBV6-5 with TRBJ2-4. The germline V gene encodes CDR1 MNHEY and CDR2 SVGAGI. The CDR3 is 16 amino acids. The CDR3 here is CASSYQGDLAKNIQYF.

The rearrangement uses TRBV2 and TRBJ1-2; TCRdb names TRBD1, which stays unverified in the absence of DNA. Germline CDR1 reads SNHLY; CDR2 reads FYNNEI. CDR3 size: 15 residues. CDR3 residues: CASTKIQGFFYGYTF. Full variable domain (remainder filled in from reference TRBV2 and TRBJ1-2): EPEVTQTPSHQVTQMGQEVILRCVPISNHLYFYWYRQILGQKVEFLVSFYNNEISEKSEIFDDQFSVERPDGSNFTLKIRSTKLEDSAMYFCASTKIQGFFYGYTFGSGTRLTVV.

This rearrangement joins TRBV15 to TRBJ1-2; the TCRdb D gene call, TRBD1, has no DNA to confirm it. The germline gives CDR1 LNHNV, CDR2 YYDKDF (reference sequence). The CDR3 runs 15 residues. CDR3 in amino acids: CATSGPGQGSYGYTF.

CDR3 loop: CASSLVYPARSGANVLTF. The chain carries TRBV12-3 or TRBV12-4 and TRBJ2-6; the D call from TCRdb, TRBD1, cannot be confirmed without DNA. The CDR3 has 18 amino acids.

The gene calls are TRBV5-6 and TRBJ1-1. Germline CDR1 is SGHDT and CDR2 is YYEEEE. The CDR3 totals 13 residues. CDR3 sequence: CASSSGRHTEAFF.

This chain links TRBV11-2 with TRBJ1-5; TCRdb reports TRBD1, a call that lacks DNA to check it against. CDR3 length: 15 amino acids. Germline CDR1 reads SGHAT; CDR2 reads FQNNGV. CDR3 amino acids: CASSLQGAENQPQHF.

The chain recombines TRBV5-5 with TRBJ2-3. The CDR3 consists of 14 residues. Germline V gives CDR1 SGHKS, CDR2 YYEKEE (reference sequence). The CDR3 region is CASSLVVDIDTQYF.

The chain links TRBV4-1 to TRBJ2-1. Germline values: CDR1 MGHRA, CDR2 YSYEKL. CDR3 size: 15 residues. CDR3 protein: CASSQAWAGLSEQFF.

The V call is TRBV29-1, the J call TRBJ2-6; TCRdb selects TRBD2, and the lack of DNA leaves this call unchecked. This CDR3 has 14 amino acids. Germline V gives CDR1 SQVTM, CDR2 ANQGSEA. CDR3 sequence reads: CSVERGTGANVLTF.

The rearrangement uses TRBV15 and TRBJ1-3. The CDR3 consists of 15 residues. The germline CDR1 and CDR2 sequences are LNHNV and YYDKDF (reference sequence). CDR3 amino acids: CATSNPQISGNTIYF.

CDR3 protein: CASSLGPGGDEKLFF. The rearrangement links TRBV5-1 to TRBJ1-4; the TCRdb D gene call, TRBD1, has no DNA to confirm it. CDR3 length: 15 residues. CDR1 and CDR2 (germline): SGHRS, YFSETQ.

The V call is TRBV9, the J call TRBJ2-1; as DNA is missing, the TRBD1 call by TCRdb cannot be tested. Germline V CDR1 and CDR2: SGDLS, YYNGEE. This CDR3 has 15 residues. The CDR3 protein is CASSVSQGRYNEQFF.

V gene TRBV15 combines with J gene TRBJ2-5; TCRdb names TRBD1, which stays unverified in the absence of DNA. The germline V gene has CDR1 LNHNV and CDR2 YYDKDF (reference sequence). This CDR3 spans 15 amino acids. This CDR3 is CATSRVKQGRETQYF.

The CDR3 here is CSATRGTGFNLLETQYF. V usage is TRBV20-1 and J usage is TRBJ2-5; TCRdb's D gene call, TRBD1, goes unchecked for lack of DNA. The CDR3 is made up of 17 amino acids. Germline-derived CDR1 and CDR2 are DFQATT and SNEGSKA (reference sequence).

V is TRBV29-1 and J is TRBJ2-3; with no DNA, the TCRdb D assignment of TRBD1 cannot be verified. The CDR3 has 14 amino acids. Germline V CDR1 and CDR2: SQVTM, ANQGSEA. The CDR3: CSASQGLSTDTQYF.